This T cell receptor beta chain came from a study of control samples from healthy donors and cancer patients. Measured with immunoSEQ multiplex PCR; TCRdb has only the in-frame clones, and not every one. The table records about 180,000 clones, about 92% of them present only once. This clone was detected once. The CDR3 totals 18 residues. With 1 base removed from V and 5 bases from J, the gap between germline ends came to 22 bases. The germline V gene encodes CDR1 KGHSH and CDR2 LQKENI. The sequenced sample was blood. This receptor was identified in a man under 40 in good health. The chain links TRBV18 to TRBJ2-3; D might be TRBD1 or TRBD2, each matching 6 bases. Here the CDR3 DNA reads TGTGCCAGCTCACCACTTGTAGCCCCACAGGGAGGTAGAGATACGCAGTATTTT. Its translation: CASSPLVAPQGGRDTQYF. The full variable domain, its missing parts supplied by reference TRBV18 and TRBJ2-3, is NAGVMQNPRHLVRRRGQEARLRCSPMKGHSHVYWYRQLPEEGLKFMVYLQKENIIDESGMPKERFSAEFPKEGPSILRIQQVVRGDSAAYFCASSPLVAPQGGRDTQYFGPGTRLTVL.